This T cell receptor (beta chain) appears in the sequencing data of a study of blood T cell repertoires in COVID-19. Germline assignment: CDR1 SGHDN and CDR2 FVKESK. The V and J ends lost 2 bases and 5 bases respectively, with 6 bases between them. The CDR3 runs 12 residues. Original processing notes: Estimated nucleated cell counts came from reference gene primer amplification. Data came from immunoSEQ multiplex PCR; TCRdb stores just in-frame clones and leaves some out. V and J calls and clone size come straight from that table; D and trimming were deduced from the DNA. The table includes approximately 200,000 clones, over 70% detected once. As regards this clone: Other DNA sequences within the sample encode an identical CDR3.

The TCR originated in a man in his fifties or sixties with active or convalescent COVID-19. Sequenced: peripheral blood. This chain joins TRBV14 and TRBJ1-2; D unresolved. CDR3 region: CASSQRTYGYTF. As DNA, the CDR3 is TGTGCCAGCAGCCAAAGAACTTATGGCTACACCTTC.